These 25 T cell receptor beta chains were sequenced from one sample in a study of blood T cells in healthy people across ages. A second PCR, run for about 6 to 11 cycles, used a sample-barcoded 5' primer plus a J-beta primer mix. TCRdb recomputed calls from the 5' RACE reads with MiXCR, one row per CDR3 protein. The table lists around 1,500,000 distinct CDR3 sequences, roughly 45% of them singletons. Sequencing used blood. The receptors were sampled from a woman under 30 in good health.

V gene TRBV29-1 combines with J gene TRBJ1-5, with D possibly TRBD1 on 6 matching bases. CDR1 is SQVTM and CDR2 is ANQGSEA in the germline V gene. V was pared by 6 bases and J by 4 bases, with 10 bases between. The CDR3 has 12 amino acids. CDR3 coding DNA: TGCAGCGTCGGGACACTAAATCAGCCCCAGCATTTT. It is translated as CSVGTLNQPQHF.

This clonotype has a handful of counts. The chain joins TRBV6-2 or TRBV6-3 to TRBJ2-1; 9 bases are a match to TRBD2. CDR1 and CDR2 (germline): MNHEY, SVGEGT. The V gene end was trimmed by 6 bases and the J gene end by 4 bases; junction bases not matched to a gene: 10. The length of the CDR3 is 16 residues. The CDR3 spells CASSPLAGSGYNEQFF. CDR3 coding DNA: TGTGCCAGCAGCCCTCTAGCGGGATCGGGGTACAATGAGCAGTTCTTC.

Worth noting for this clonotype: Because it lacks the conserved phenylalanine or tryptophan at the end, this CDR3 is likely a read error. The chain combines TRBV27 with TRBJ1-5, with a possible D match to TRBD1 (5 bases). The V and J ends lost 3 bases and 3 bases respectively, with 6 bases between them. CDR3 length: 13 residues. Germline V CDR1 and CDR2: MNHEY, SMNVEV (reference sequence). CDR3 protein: CASSFGANQPQHL. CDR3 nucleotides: TGTGCCAGCAGTTTCGGGGCCAATCAGCCCCAGCATTTG.

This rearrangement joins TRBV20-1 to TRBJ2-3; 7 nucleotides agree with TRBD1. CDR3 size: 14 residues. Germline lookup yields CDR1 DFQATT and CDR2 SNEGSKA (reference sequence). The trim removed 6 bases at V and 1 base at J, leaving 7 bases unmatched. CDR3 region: CSATDRAGTDTQYF. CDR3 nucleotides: TGCAGTGCAACCGACAGGGCCGGCACAGATACGCAGTATTTT.

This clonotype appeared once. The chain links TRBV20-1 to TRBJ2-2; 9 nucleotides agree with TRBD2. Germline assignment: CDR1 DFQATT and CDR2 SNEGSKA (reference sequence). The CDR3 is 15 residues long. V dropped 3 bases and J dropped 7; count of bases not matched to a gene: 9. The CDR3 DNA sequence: TGCAGTGCTAGGATGTCTAGCGGGGTTGTCGGGGAGCTGTTTTTT. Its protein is CSARMSSGVVGELFF.

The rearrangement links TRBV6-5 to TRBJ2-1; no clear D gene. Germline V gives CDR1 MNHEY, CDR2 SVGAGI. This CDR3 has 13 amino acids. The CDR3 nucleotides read TGTGCAACCAGCAAGGGAATTTACAATGAGCAGTTCTTC. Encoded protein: CATSKGIYNEQFF.

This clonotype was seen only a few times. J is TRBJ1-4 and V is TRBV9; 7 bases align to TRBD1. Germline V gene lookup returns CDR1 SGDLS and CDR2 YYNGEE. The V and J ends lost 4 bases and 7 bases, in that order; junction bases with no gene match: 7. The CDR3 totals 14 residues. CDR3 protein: CASSHRGQLEKLFF. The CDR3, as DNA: TGTGCCAGCAGCCACCGGGGACAGCTTGAAAAACTGTTTTTT.

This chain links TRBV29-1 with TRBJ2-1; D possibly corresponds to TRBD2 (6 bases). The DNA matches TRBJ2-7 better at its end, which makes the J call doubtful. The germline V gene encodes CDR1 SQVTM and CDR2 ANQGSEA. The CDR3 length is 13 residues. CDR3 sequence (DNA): TGCAGCGTTATGGGGGACTCCTACAATGAGCAGTACTTC. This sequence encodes CSVMGDSYNEQYF.

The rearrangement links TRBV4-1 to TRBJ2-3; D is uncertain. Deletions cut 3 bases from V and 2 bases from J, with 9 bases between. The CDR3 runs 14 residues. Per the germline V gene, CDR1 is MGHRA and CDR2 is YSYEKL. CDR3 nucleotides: TGCGCCAGCAGCCACGTGACCCTCACAGATACGCAGTATTTT. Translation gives CASSHVTLTDTQYF.

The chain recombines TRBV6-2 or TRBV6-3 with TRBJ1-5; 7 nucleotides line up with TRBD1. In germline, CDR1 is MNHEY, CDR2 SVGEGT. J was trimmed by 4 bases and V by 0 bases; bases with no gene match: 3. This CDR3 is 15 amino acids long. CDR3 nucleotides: TGTGCCAGCAGTTACTCTCCAGGGGGGAATCAGCCCCAGCATTTT. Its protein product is CASSYSPGGNQPQHF.

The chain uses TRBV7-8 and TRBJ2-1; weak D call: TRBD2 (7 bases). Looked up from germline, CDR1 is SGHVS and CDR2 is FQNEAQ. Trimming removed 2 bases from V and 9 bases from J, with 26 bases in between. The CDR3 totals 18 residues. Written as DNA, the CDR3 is TGTGCCAGCAGCTTAAGGGGGGACGGGGAGGGAATTATCAGTGAGCAGTTCTTC. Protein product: CASSLRGDGEGIISEQFF.

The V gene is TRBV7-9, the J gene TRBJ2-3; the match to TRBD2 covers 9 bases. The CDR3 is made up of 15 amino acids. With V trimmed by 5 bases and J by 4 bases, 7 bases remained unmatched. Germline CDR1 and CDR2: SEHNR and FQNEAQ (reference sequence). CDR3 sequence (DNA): TGTGCCAGCAGCCTACCGGCGGGAGGGCCAGATACGCAGTATTTT. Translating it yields CASSLPAGGPDTQYF.

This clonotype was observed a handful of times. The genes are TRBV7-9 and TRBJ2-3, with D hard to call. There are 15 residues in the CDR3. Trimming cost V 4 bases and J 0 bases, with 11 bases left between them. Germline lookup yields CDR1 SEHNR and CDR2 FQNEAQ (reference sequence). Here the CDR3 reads CASSSMRASTDTQYF. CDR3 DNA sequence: TGTGCCAGCAGCTCAATGAGAGCGAGCACAGATACGCAGTATTTT. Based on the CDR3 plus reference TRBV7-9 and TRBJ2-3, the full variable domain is DTGVSQNPRHKITKRGQNVTFRCDPISEHNRLYWYRQTLGQGPEFLTYFQNEAQLEKSRLLSDRFSAERPKGSFSTLEIQRTEQGDSAMYLCASSSMRASTDTQYFGPGTRLTVL.

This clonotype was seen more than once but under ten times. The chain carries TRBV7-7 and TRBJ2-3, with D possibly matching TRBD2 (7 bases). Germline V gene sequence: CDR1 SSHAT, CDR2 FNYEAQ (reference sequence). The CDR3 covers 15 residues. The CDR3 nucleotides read TGTGCTAGCGGCCCGAGAGGGGGGGGCACAGATACGCAGTATTTT. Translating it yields CASGPRGGGTDTQYF.

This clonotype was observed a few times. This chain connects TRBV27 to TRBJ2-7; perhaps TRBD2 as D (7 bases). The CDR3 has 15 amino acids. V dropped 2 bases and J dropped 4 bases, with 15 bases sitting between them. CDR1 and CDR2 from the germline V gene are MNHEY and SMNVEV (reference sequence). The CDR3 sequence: CASSLGRGREYEQYF. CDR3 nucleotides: TGTGCCAGCAGTTTAGGTCGGGGGCGGGAGTACGAGCAGTACTTC.

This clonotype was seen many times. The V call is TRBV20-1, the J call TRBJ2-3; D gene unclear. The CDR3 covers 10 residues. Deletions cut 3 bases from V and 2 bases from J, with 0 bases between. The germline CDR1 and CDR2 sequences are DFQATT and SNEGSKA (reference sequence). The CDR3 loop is CSASTDTQYF. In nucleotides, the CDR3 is TGCAGTGCTAGCACAGATACGCAGTATTTT.

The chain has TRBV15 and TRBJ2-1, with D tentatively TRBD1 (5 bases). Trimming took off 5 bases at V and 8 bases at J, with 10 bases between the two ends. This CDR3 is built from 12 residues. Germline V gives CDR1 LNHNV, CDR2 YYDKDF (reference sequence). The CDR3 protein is CATSGQGYEQFF. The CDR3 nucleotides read TGTGCCACCAGCGGGCAGGGATATGAGCAGTTCTTC.

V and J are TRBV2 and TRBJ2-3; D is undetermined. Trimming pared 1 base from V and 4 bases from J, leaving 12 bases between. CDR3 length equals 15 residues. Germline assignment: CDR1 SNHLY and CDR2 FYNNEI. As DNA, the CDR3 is TGTGCCAGCAGTGAAGTAGGTTGGGTTCCAGATACGCAGTATTTT. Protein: CASSEVGWVPDTQYF. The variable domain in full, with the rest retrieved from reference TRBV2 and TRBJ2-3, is EPEVTQTPSHQVTQMGQEVILRCVPISNHLYFYWYRQILGQKVEFLVSFYNNEISEKSEIFDDQFSVERPDGSNFTLKIRSTKLEDSAMYFCASSEVGWVPDTQYFGPGTRLTVL.

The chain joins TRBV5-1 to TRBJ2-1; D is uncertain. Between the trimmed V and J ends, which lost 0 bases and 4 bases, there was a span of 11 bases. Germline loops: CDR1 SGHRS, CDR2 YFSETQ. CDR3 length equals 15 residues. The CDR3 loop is CASSLDRWQYNEQFF. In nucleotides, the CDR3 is TGCGCCAGCAGCTTGGATCGGTGGCAGTACAATGAGCAGTTCTTC.

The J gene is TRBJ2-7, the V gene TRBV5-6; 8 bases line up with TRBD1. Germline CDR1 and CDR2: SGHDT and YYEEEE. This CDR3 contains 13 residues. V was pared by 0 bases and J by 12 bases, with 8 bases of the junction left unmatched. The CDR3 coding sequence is TGTGCCAGCAGCTTGGGGACAGGGCCCCTTCGGTACTTC. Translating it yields CASSLGTGPLRYF.

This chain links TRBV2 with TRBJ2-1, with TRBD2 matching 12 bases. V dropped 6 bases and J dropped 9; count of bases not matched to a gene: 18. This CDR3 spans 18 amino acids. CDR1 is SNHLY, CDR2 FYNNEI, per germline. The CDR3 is CASSTGLAGMTEGGEQFF. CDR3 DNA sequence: TGTGCCAGCAGCACCGGACTAGCGGGGATGACCGAGGGTGGTGAGCAGTTCTTC. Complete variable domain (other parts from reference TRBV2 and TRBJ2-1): EPEVTQTPSHQVTQMGQEVILRCVPISNHLYFYWYRQILGQKVEFLVSFYNNEISEKSEIFDDQFSVERPDGSNFTLKIRSTKLEDSAMYFCASSTGLAGMTEGGEQFFGPGTRLTVL.

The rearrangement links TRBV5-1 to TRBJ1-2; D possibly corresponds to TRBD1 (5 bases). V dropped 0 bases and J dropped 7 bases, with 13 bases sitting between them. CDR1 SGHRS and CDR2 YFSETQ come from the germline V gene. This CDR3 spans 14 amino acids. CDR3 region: CASSLDTPGIGYTF. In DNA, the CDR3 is TGCGCCAGCAGCTTGGACACCCCAGGGATTGGCTACACCTTC. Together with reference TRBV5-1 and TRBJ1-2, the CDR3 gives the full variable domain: KAGVTQTPRYLIKTRGQQVTLSCSPISGHRSVSWYQQTPGQGLQFLFEYFSETQRNKGNFPGRFSGRQFSNSRSEMNVSTLELGDSALYLCASSLDTPGIGYTFGSGTRLTVV.

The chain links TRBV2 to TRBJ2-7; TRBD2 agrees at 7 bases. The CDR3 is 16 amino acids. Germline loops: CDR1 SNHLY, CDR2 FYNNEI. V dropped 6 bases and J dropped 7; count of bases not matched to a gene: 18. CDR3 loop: CASRALASGLPNEQYF. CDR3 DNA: TGTGCCAGCAGAGCCCTGGCTAGCGGTCTCCCCAATGAGCAGTACTTC.

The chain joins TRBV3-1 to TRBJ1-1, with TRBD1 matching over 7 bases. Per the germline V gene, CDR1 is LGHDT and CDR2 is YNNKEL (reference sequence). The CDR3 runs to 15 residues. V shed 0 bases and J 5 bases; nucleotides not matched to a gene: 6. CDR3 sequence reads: CASSQDAGGSTEAFF. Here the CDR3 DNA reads TGTGCCAGCAGCCAAGACGCAGGGGGGTCGACTGAAGCTTTCTTT. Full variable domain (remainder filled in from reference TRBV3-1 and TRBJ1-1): DTAVSQTPKYLVTQMGNDKSIKCEQNLGHDTMYWYKQDSKKFLKIMFSYNNKELIINETVPNRFSPKSPDKAHLNLHINSLELGDSAVYFCASSQDAGGSTEAFFGQGTRLTVV.

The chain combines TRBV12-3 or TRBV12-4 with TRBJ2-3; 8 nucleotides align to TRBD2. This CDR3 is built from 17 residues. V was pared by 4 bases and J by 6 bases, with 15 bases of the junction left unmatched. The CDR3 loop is CASSSRTGREELDTQYF. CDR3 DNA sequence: TGTGCCAGCAGTTCGCGAACGGGGCGGGAGGAGCTTGATACGCAGTATTTT.